Here is one T cell receptor (beta chain) with its context. Its antigen is still unknown. TCRdb analysed the 5' RACE reads with MiXCR anew, one entry per CDR3 protein. The sample yields fewer than 85,000 distinct CDR3 sequences, roughly 4.7% seen once. PBMCs stored at -80 C, 2 million in total, were the source of the unsorted libraries. This sample was included in a study of neurological immune-mediated disorders. Regarding the study as a whole: No sharing of CDR3 amino acid sequences was observed among expanded clones across subjects, suggesting private repertoires in all groups. Healthy controls had more TCR clonal expansion than multiple sclerosis, which showed the least, whereas HTLV-1-associated myelopathy showed the most.

The sequence came from a woman aged 25 to 39 with multiple sclerosis. Sequencing was done on a sample of PBMCs.

CDR3 amino acids: CASSPRTEETQYF. CDR3 bases: TGTGCCAGCTCACCAAGGACGGAAGAGACCCAGTACTTC. This rearrangement joins TRBV18 to TRBJ2-5; D unresolved. Germline V gene lookup returns CDR1 KGHSH and CDR2 LQKENI. Trimming took off 2 bases at V and 3 bases at J, with 7 bases between the two ends. The CDR3 loop spans 13 amino acids.